This entry lists 11 T cell receptor beta chains sequenced from one sample in a study of T cell changes during pregnancy in multiple sclerosis. Assay: immunoSEQ multiplex PCR; the TCRdb copy retains only in-frame clones and omits some. The table has just under 80,000 clones, 90% to 95% seen once. The sequencing used peripheral blood, collected in the first trimester of pregnancy. Source of these receptors: a female donor with multiple sclerosis, enrolled in a pregnancy study.

This clone appeared a single time. This chain uses TRBV27 with TRBJ2-7, with a weak D call TRBD2 (5 bases). V lost 0 bases, J lost 0 bases, and 12 bases lay in between. The CDR3 loop spans 16 amino acids. Germline loops: CDR1 MNHEY, CDR2 SMNVEV (reference sequence). DNA of the CDR3: TGTGCCAGCAGTTTATCCATCGCGGGTAGCTCCTACGAGCAGTACTTC. Translated: CASSLSIAGSSYEQYF.

The V gene is TRBV6-6, the J gene TRBJ1-4, with D perhaps TRBD1 (5 bases). Per germline, CDR1 MNHNY and CDR2 SVGAGI (reference sequence). V was shortened by 6 bases and J by 7 bases, with 12 bases between the two germline ends. CDR3 length: 13 amino acids. CDR3 region: CASRPRVAEKLFF. DNA for the CDR3: TGTGCCAGCAGGCCCAGGGTCGCTGAAAAACTGTTTTTT.

With regard to this clone: Here the CDR3 omits its conserved ending phenylalanine or tryptophan, so a read error is the likely source. The DNA is left out, because the CDR3 cannot be placed on it with certainty; the CDR3 is given as TCRdb lists it. This chain links TRBV5-1 with TRBJ2-2; TRBD2, the D gene given by the table, was not confirmed from the DNA. The CDR3 length is 13 residues, termini included. Germline CDR1 SGHRS, CDR2 YFSETQ. CDR3 in amino acids: CASKIHFISGEVT.

The chain has TRBV19 and TRBJ1-2, with TRBD1 matching 7 bases. Germline V gives CDR1 LNHDA, CDR2 SQIVND (reference sequence). V lost 5 bases, J lost 1 base, and 1 base stayed unmatched. The CDR3 covers 13 residues. CDR3 sequence (DNA): TGTGCCAGTAGTCGACAGGGTAACTATGGCTACACCTTC. It encodes CASSRQGNYGYTF.

The genes are TRBV27 and TRBJ2-1; a weak D match, TRBD2 (5 bases). With 3 bases removed from V and 6 bases from J, the gap between germline ends came to 12 bases. This CDR3 comprises 14 residues. Germline V gives CDR1 MNHEY, CDR2 SMNVEV (reference sequence). For the CDR3, the DNA is TGTGCCAGCAGTTTTAATCCCCGGGGCAATGAGCAGTTCTTC. Encoded protein: CASSFNPRGNEQFF.

V usage is TRBV2 and J usage is TRBJ1-4, with 7 bases fitting TRBD1. CDR1 SNHLY and CDR2 FYNNEI come from the germline V gene. Trimming removed 5 bases from V and 8 bases from J; junction bases left unmatched: 5. The CDR3 spans 13 residues. The CDR3 region is CASSIRGREKLFF. The CDR3 DNA reads TGTGCCAGCAGTATCAGGGGGAGAGAAAAACTGTTTTTT.

V is TRBV2 and J is TRBJ2-2; the D gene is possibly TRBD1 (6 bases). The germline gives CDR1 SNHLY, CDR2 FYNNEI. Trimming took 4 bases from V and 2 from J, leaving 8 bases between them. The CDR3 is 14 residues long. The CDR3 region has the DNA TGTGCCAGCAGTGGACAGGCCAACACCGGGGAGCTGTTTTTT. As protein: CASSGQANTGELFF.

V usage is TRBV4-2 and J usage is TRBJ2-7; D unclear. This CDR3 has 16 residues. Germline V lookup: CDR1 LGHNA, CDR2 YNFKEQ. Trimming cost V 3 bases and J 1 base, with 16 bases left between them. The CDR3 here is CASSHGRLRKSYEQYF. CDR3 in DNA: TGTGCCAGCAGCCACGGCCGACTGCGAAAATCCTACGAGCAGTACTTC.

The CDR3, as DNA: TGTGCCAGCAGCGTCGACGGGATCGCCTTGCGGAATGAGCAGTTCTTC. Translating gives CASSVDGIALRNEQFF. The V call is TRBV9, the J call TRBJ2-1; tentative D call: TRBD2 (5 bases). From germline, CDR1 is SGDLS and CDR2 YYNGEE. V was pared by 2 bases and J by 7 bases, with 19 bases between. The CDR3 length is 16 residues.

The chain uses TRBV14 and TRBJ2-2; 8 positions match TRBD2. Germline-derived CDR1 and CDR2 are SGHDN and FVKESK. Trimming took 3 bases from V and 3 from J; bases not matched to a gene: 9. The CDR3 has 17 residues. CDR3 sequence reads: CASSHPGLAKYTGELFF. The CDR3 nucleotides read TGTGCCAGCAGCCATCCCGGACTAGCCAAATACACCGGGGAGCTGTTTTTT.

The rearrangement joins TRBV7-9 to TRBJ2-7; tentatively, D is TRBD1 (6 bases). V lost 2 bases, J lost 3 bases, and 11 bases lay in between. This CDR3 region has 14 residues. Germline lookup yields CDR1 SEHNR and CDR2 FQNEAQ (reference sequence). CDR3 sequence (DNA): TGTGCCAGCAGCTTACGGGCAGGGGACTACGAGCAGTACTTC. Its translation: CASSLRAGDYEQYF.